This TCR beta chain is from a study of cytomegalovirus exposure and HLA in healthy donors. Study-wide findings and caveats: The study put some 160 TCR beta chains on its list as cytomegalovirus-associated. Later work associated fewer than 20,000 TCR beta sequences with HLA alleles at 0.05 false discovery rate.

The CDR3 contains 16 residues. About this clone: Its antigen is currently unknown.

13 Jbeta primers and 60 Vbeta primers were used for the PCR. Measured with immunoSEQ multiplex PCR; TCRdb has only the in-frame clones, and not every one. The sample has 130,000 or so clones; around 84% are singletons. The sequence derives from a woman younger than 35 in good health and CMV-seropositive. The specimen was PBMCs. V is TRBV21-1 and J is TRBJ1-1. TRBV21-1 is deemed a pseudogene. CDR3 bases: TGTGCCAGCAGCAAAGCGGTCAGGGAGGGAGACACTGAAGCTTTCTTT. It codes for CASSKAVREGDTEAFF.